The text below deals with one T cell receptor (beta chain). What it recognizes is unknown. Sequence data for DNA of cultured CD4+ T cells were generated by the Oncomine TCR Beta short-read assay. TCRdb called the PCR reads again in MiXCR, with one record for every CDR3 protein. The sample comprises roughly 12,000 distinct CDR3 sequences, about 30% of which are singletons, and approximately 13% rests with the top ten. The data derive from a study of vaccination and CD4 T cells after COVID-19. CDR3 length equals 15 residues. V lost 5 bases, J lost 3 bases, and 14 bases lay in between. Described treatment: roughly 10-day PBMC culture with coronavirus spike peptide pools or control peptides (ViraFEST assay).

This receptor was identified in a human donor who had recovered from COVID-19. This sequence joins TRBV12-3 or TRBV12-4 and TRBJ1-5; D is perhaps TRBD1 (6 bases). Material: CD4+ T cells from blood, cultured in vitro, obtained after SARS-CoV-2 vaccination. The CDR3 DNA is TGTGCCAGCAGTACGGAGGGACACAACAATCAGCCCCAGCATTTT. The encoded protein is CASSTEGHNNQPQHF.